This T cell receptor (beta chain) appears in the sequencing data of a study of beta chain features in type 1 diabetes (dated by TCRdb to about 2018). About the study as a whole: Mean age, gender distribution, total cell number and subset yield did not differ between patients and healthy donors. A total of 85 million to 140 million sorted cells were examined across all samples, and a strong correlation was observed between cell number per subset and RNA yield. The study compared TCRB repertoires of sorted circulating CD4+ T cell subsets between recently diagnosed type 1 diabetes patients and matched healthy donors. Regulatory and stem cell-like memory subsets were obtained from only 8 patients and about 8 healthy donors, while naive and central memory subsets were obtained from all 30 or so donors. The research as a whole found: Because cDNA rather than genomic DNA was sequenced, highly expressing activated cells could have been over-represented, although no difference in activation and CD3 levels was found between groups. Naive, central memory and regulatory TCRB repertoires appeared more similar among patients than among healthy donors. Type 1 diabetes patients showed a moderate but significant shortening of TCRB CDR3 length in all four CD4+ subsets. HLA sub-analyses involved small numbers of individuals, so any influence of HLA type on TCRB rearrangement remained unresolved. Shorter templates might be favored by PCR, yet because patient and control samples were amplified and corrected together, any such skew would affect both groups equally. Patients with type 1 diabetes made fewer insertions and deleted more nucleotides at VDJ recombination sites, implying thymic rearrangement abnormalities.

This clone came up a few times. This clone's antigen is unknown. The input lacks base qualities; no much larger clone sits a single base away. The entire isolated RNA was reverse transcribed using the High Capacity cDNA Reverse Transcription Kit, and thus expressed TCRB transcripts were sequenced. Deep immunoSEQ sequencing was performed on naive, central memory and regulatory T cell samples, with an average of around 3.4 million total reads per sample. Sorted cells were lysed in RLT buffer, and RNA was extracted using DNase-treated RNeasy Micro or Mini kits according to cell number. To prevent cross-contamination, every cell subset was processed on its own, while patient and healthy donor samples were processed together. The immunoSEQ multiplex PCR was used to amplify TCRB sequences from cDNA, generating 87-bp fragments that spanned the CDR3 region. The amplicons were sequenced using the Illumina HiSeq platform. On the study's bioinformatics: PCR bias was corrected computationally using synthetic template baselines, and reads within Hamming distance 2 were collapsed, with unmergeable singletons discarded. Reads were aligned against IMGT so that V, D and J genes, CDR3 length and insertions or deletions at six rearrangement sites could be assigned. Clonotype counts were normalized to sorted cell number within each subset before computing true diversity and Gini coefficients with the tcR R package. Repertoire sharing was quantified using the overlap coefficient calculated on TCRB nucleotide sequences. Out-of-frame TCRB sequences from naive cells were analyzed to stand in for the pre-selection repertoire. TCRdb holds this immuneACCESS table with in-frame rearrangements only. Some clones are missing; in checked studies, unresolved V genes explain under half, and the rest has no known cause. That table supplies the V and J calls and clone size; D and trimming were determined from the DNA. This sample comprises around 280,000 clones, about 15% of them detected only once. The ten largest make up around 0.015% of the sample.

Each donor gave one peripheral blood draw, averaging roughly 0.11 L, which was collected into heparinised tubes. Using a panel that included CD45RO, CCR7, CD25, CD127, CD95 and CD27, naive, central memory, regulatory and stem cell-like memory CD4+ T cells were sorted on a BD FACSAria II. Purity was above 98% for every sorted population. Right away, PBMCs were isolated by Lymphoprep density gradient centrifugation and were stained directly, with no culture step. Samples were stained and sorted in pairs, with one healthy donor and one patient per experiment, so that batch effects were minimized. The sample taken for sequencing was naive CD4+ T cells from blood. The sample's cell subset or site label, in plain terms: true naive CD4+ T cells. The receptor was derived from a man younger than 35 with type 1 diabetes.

The sequenced DNA: TGTGCCAGCAAACAGGGTCGAGATCAGCCCCAGCATTTT. Its product reads: CASKQGRDQPQHF. The chain links TRBV28 with TRBJ1-5; matching of 6 bases hints at TRBD1 as the D gene. Trimming removed 7 bases from V and 5 bases from J, leaving 12 bases between the germline ends. Counted from cysteine to phenylalanine, this CDR3 has 13 amino acids. The only DNA kept is the CDR3, 39 bases in frame from the first base. Based on the germline V gene, the CDR1 and CDR2 sequences are MDHEN and SYDVKM.